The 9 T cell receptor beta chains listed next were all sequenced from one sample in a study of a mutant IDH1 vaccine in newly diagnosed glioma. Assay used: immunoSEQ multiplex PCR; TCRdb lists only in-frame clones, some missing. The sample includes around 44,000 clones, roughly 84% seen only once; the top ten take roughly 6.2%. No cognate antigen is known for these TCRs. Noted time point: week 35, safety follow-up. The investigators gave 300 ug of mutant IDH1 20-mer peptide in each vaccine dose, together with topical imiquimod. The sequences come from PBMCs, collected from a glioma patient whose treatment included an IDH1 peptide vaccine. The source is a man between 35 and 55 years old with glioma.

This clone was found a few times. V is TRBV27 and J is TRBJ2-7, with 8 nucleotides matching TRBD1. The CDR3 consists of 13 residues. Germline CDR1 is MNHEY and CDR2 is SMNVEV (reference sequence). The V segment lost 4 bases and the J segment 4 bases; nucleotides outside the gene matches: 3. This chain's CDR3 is CASSYRGSYEQYF. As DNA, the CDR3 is TGTGCCAGCAGTTACAGGGGGTCATACGAGCAGTACTTC.

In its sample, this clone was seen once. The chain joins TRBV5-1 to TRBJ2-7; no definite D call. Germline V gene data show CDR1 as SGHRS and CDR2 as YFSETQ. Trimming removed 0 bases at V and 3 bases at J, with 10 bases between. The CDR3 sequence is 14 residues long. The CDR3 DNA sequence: TGCGCCAGCAGCTTGGCCGGAAGAAGCTACGAGCAGTACTTC. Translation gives CASSLAGRSYEQYF.

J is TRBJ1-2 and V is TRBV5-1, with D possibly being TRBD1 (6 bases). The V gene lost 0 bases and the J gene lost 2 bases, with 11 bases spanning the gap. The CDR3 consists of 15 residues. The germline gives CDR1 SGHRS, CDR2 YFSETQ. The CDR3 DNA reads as TGCGCCAGCAGCTTGGTCCCAGGGGCGAACTATGGCTACACCTTC. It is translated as CASSLVPGANYGYTF.

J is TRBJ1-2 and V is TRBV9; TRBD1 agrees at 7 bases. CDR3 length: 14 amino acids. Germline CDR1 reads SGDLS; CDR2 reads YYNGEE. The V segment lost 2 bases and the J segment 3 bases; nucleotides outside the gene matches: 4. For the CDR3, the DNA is TGTGCCAGCAGCGTTAGAACAGGGGACTATGGCTACACCTTC. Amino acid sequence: CASSVRTGDYGYTF.

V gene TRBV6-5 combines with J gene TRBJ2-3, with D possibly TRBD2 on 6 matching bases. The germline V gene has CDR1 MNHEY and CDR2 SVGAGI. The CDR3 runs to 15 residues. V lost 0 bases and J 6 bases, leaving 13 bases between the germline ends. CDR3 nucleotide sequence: TGTGCCAGCAGTTACTCTCGGACTAACTTCGATACGCAGTATTTT. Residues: CASSYSRTNFDTQYF.

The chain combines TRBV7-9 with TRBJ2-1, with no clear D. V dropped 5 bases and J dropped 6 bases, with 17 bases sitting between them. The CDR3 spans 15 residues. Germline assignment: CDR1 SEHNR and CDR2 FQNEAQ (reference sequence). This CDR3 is CASSPLKVGFNEQFF. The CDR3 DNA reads TGTGCCAGCAGCCCCCTGAAGGTGGGTTTCAATGAGCAGTTCTTC.

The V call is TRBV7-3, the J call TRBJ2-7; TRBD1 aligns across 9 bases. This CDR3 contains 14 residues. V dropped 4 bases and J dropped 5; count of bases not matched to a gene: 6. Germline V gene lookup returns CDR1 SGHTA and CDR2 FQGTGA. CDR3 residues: CASSSGTGINEQYF. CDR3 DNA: TGTGCCAGCAGCTCCGGGACAGGGATAAACGAGCAGTACTTC.

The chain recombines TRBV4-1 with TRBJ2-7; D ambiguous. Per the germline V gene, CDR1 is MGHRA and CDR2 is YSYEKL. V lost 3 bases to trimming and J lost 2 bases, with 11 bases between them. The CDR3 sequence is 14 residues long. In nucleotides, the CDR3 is TGCGCCAGCAGCCATCGACACGGAACCTACGAGCAGTACTTC. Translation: CASSHRHGTYEQYF.

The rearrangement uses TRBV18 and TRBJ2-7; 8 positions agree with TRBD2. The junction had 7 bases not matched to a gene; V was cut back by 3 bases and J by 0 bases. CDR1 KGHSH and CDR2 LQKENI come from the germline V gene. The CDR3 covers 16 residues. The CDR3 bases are TGTGCCAGCTCACCCGCCAGCGGGGGTTTCTCCTACGAGCAGTACTTC. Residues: CASSPASGGFSYEQYF.